Each of the 20 T cell receptor beta chains below was sequenced from the same sample in a study of blood T cells in healthy people across ages. Primers used in a second PCR of about 6 to 11 cycles were a sample-barcoded 5' primer and a J-beta primer mix. TCRdb redid the calling of the 5' RACE reads with MiXCR, one entry per CDR3 protein. This table holds about 900,000 distinct CDR3 sequences, about 59% found once. The sample consisted of blood. The source is a man aged 25-45 years in good health.

In this sample, this clonotype turned up a few times. The gene calls are TRBV5-1 and TRBJ2-5, with a tentative D call TRBD2 (6 bases). The CDR3 is 15 amino acids. Trimming removed 0 bases at V and 1 base at J, with 10 bases between. The germline CDR1 and CDR2 sequences are SGHRS and YFSETQ. This chain's CDR3 is CASSLARGFQETQYF. In nucleotides, the CDR3 is TGCGCCAGCAGCTTGGCTCGGGGGTTCCAAGAGACCCAGTACTTC.

This clonotype appeared once. The chain recombines TRBV12-3 or TRBV12-4 with TRBJ2-5; 14 bases match TRBD2. The V gene end was trimmed by 6 bases and the J gene end by 5 bases; junction bases not matched to a gene: 8. This CDR3 has 16 amino acids. In nucleotides, the CDR3 is TGTGCCAGCAGACCGCGGACTAGCGGGGGGTGGGAGACCCAGTACTTC. It translates to CASRPRTSGGWETQYF.

V usage is TRBV4-3 and J usage is TRBJ2-1; 13 bases are shared with TRBD2. V gave up 3 bases and J gave up 12 bases; unmatched junction bases: 17. Germline CDR1 LGHNA, CDR2 YSLEER. The CDR3 totals 18 residues. CDR3 bases: TGCGCCAGCAGCCAGGAAGGGAAAACTAGCGGGGGGGCCGATGGGCAGTTCTTC. Protein: CASSQEGKTSGGADGQFF.

This clonotype came up a few times. The chain employs TRBV10-3 and TRBJ1-2, with D perhaps matching TRBD1 (5 bases). Trimming removed 10 bases from V and 0 bases from J, with 12 bases in between. The CDR3 runs to 13 residues. The germline V gene encodes CDR1 ENHRY and CDR2 SYGVKD. In DNA, the CDR3 is TGTGCCAGCTCGACAGCAACTAACTATGGCTACACCTTC. This encodes CASSTATNYGYTF.

This clonotype was seen only once. The chain employs TRBV7-9 and TRBJ2-3; D is undetermined. CDR1 and CDR2 from the germline V gene are SEHNR and FQNEAQ (reference sequence). V was pared by 1 base and J by 9 bases, with 11 bases between. The CDR3 consists of 13 residues. CDR3 bases: TGTGCCAGCAGCTTAGGCACCCAGCCCACGCAGTATTTT. Translation: CASSLGTQPTQYF.

This chain joins TRBV6-5 and TRBJ1-5; D perhaps matches TRBD1 (5 bases). Between the trimmed V and J ends, which lost 5 bases and 4 bases, there was a span of 18 bases. CDR1 and CDR2 from the germline V gene are MNHEY and SVGAGI. CDR3 length: 16 residues. CDR3 coding DNA: TGTGCCAGCAGTCGCCGGGACGAGGCGGGAAATCAGCCCCAGCATTTT. Translation: CASSRRDEAGNQPQHF.

This clonotype was detected only once. A read error may account for a junction end that differs from germline. The chain has TRBV7-2 and TRBJ2-1; the match to TRBD2 covers 11 bases. Germline-derived CDR1 and CDR2 are SGHTA and FQGNSA. The CDR3 contains 18 residues. The CDR3 region has the DNA TGTGCCAGCAGCATAAATCTAGCGGGGGGCTCCTCCCACAATGAGCAGTTCTTC. Translation gives CASSINLAGGSSHNEQFF.

The rearrangement uses TRBV20-1 and TRBJ2-5; 12 bases are shared with TRBD2. The CDR3 is 16 amino acids. Germline V gene lookup returns CDR1 DFQATT and CDR2 SNEGSKA (reference sequence). With 0 bases clipped from V and 5 bases from J, the junction kept 7 bases outside the gene matches. CDR3 residues: CSAREGLAGSRETQYF. The DNA for the CDR3 is TGCAGTGCTAGAGAGGGACTAGCGGGCTCCCGGGAGACCCAGTACTTC.

The genes are TRBV12-3 or TRBV12-4 and TRBJ2-3, with 9 bases matching TRBD2. Trimming at V came to 2 bases and at J to 3 bases, leaving 6 bases not matched to a gene. The CDR3 runs 16 residues. The CDR3 loop reads CASSLSSGGLTDTQYF. The CDR3 DNA is TGTGCCAGCAGTTTAAGCAGCGGGGGGCTGACAGATACGCAGTATTTT.

This clonotype was found many times. The chain links TRBV29-1 to TRBJ2-3, with TRBD1 identical over 10 bases. This CDR3 has 14 residues. Germline V gives CDR1 SQVTM, CDR2 ANQGSEA. V was pared by 1 base and J by 8 bases, with 6 bases of the junction left unmatched. The CDR3 is CSVEAGTGEVTQYF. CDR3 coding DNA: TGCAGCGTTGAAGCGGGGACAGGGGAGGTTACGCAGTATTTT.

The sample holds one count of this clonotype. This rearrangement joins TRBV9 to TRBJ2-3; 10 bases are shared with TRBD2. The length of the CDR3 is 15 residues. V lost 1 base to trimming and J lost 6 bases; unmatched junction nucleotides: 5. Germline CDR1 and CDR2: SGDLS and YYNGEE. CDR3 DNA: TGTGCCAGCAGCGTAAGCGGGGGGGCCGGCGATACGCAGTATTTT. It specifies CASSVSGGAGDTQYF. The full variable domain, with the rest looked up from reference TRBV9 and TRBJ2-3, is DSGVTQTPKHLITATGQRVTLRCSPRSGDLSVYWYQQSLDQGLQFLIQYYNGEERAKGNILERFSAQQFPDLHSELNLSSLELGDSALYFCASSVSGGAGDTQYFGPGTRLTVL.

The rearrangement uses TRBV7-2 and TRBJ2-7, with 9 bases identical to TRBD1. Looked up from germline, CDR1 is SGHTA and CDR2 is FQGNSA. Trimming cost V 6 bases and J 3 bases; bases outside gene matches: 12. This CDR3 is 16 amino acids long. DNA of the CDR3: TGTGCCAGCAGTTTGAAAGACAGGGGGTTTTACTACGAGCAGTACTTC. It is translated as CASSLKDRGFYYEQYF.

The rearrangement joins TRBV18 to TRBJ2-6, with D uncertain. The CDR3 covers 17 residues. Germline CDR1 is KGHSH and CDR2 is LQKENI. V was clipped by 1 base and J by 2 bases, with 12 bases between them. The CDR3, as DNA: TGTGCCAGCTCACCACGGACGGGTCGGGCTGGGGCCAACGTCCTGACTTTC. It specifies CASSPRTGRAGANVLTF.

The chain uses TRBV12-3 or TRBV12-4 and TRBJ1-2; TRBD1 matches at 7 bases. The V and J ends lost 3 bases and 2 bases, in that order; junction bases with no gene match: 12. CDR3 length: 17 amino acids. CDR3 DNA: TGTGCCAGCAGTTTTTGGGACAGTGATCACCTGAACTATGGCTACACCTTC. Translated, it gives CASSFWDSDHLNYGYTF.

The J gene is TRBJ2-5, the V gene TRBV6-6, with D possibly TRBD1 on 6 matching bases. The V end lost 2 bases, the J end lost 6 bases, and 19 bases lay between the germline ends. CDR3 length equals 16 residues. Germline values: CDR1 MNHNY, CDR2 SVGAGI (reference sequence). The CDR3 DNA reads TGTGCCAGCAGTTACGCCGGGACATCGGAGAGCAAGACCCAGTACTTC. Translated, it gives CASSYAGTSESKTQYF.

This rearrangement joins TRBV9 to TRBJ2-1; D is uncertain. The CDR3 extends over 15 amino acids. V was clipped by 6 bases and J by 0 bases, with 13 bases between them. CDR1 SGDLS and CDR2 YYNGEE come from the germline V gene. The CDR3 loop reads CASTPAPSSYNEQFF. The CDR3 DNA follows: TGTGCCAGCACTCCAGCCCCGAGCTCCTACAATGAGCAGTTCTTC.

This chain links TRBV27 with TRBJ2-7, with D tentatively TRBD1 (5 bases). The CDR3 length is 14 residues. Germline-derived CDR1 and CDR2 are MNHEY and SMNVEV (reference sequence). V gave up 2 bases and J gave up 3 bases, with 11 bases separating them. The CDR3 spells CASSLQGSLYEQYF. The DNA of the CDR3 is TGTGCCAGCAGTTTACAGGGATCACTCTACGAGCAGTACTTC.

This chain links TRBV7-2 with TRBJ2-1; D might be TRBD1 or TRBD2, each matching 5 bases. The J call may be mistaken, given a closer DNA end match to TRBJ2-7. CDR1 is SGHTA, CDR2 FQGNSA, per germline. CDR3 length: 16 residues. CDR3 coding DNA: TGTGCCAGCAGCATTCATGGGGGTGTCTCCTACAATGAGCAGTACTTC. Its translation: CASSIHGGVSYNEQYF.

The chain is built from TRBV25-1 and TRBJ2-5, with D perhaps TRBD1 or TRBD2 (5 bases each). Germline values: CDR1 MGHDK, CDR2 SYGVNS. The germline V and J ends were trimmed by 1 base and 2 bases, with 8 bases remaining between them. CDR3 size: 14 residues. The CDR3 protein is CASSELGEQETQYF. The CDR3 DNA is TGTGCCAGCAGTGAATTAGGGGAGCAAGAGACCCAGTACTTC.

This rearrangement joins TRBV28 to TRBJ1-2; D ambiguous. V gave up 11 bases and J gave up 7 bases, with 14 bases separating them. This CDR3 has 11 amino acids. Germline CDR1 is MDHEN and CDR2 is SYDVKM. The CDR3 spells CALRDFAGYTF. In nucleotides, the CDR3 is TGTGCCCTACGGGATTTTGCTGGCTACACCTTC.